This T cell receptor beta chain stems from a study of cytomegalovirus exposure and HLA in healthy donors. Study-wide points: With later analysis, a missense DCLRE1C variant became linked to TCR beta V- and J-gene trimming.

This CDR3 has 16 amino acids. Trimming shortened V by 4 bases and J by 0 bases, and 14 bases separated the two germline ends. Germline CDR1 and CDR2: SGHTS and YDEGEE. The PCR used 60 Vbeta and 13 Jbeta primers. The protocol was immunoSEQ multiplex PCR, while the TCRdb copy is restricted to in-frame clones and leaves out a portion. The table lists around 110,000 clones, about two thirds of them singletons, with just over 8.5% in the top ten. Of note for this clone: Its cognate antigen is unknown.

The chain is built from TRBV5-8 and TRBJ1-3, with D uncertain. The sequence came from a man between 25 and 39 years old in good health and CMV-seropositive. What was sequenced was PBMCs. The CDR3 here is CASSREGRGSGNTIYF. CDR3 coding DNA: TGTGCCAGCAGCAGAGAAGGACGGGGCTCTGGAAACACCATATATTTT.